This TCR beta chain was sequenced during a study of CD8+CD57+ T cells in acquired aplastic anemia. At the level of the study: The study obtained an average of roughly 2.9 ug of DNA from sorted CD4+ and CD8+ cells. Whole-study results and caveats: Patients and controls were found to share 25 to 30 CD8+ CDR3 sequences.

In regard to this clonotype: Its specificity is not known.

Genomic DNA constituted the template upon which TCR beta VDJ and CDR3 profiling was performed. TCRdb reprocessed the reads with MiXCR, giving one entry per CDR3 protein. The sample yields roughly 170,000 distinct CDR3 sequences, 45% to 60% seen once. Patients chosen for sequencing had shown CD8+CD57+ cell expansion by flow cytometry. Among the patients, all had severe acquired aplastic anemia. Patients had received no therapy at the time of blood sampling. J lost 4 bases, V lost 6 bases, and 3 bases had no gene match. The CDR3 runs to 13 residues. Germline V gene data show CDR1 as KGHDR and CDR2 as SFDVKD.

Sequenced material: sorted CD4+, CD8+, or CD8+CD57+ T cells (not recorded which) from PBMCs. The chain couples TRBV24-1 to TRBJ2-5, with 8 bases matching TRBD1. This TCR was recovered from a human donor with aplastic anemia. The CDR3: CATSRQGLETQYF. As DNA, the CDR3 is TGTGCCACCAGTCGACAGGGGCTAGAGACCCAGTACTTC.